This passage covers 14 T cell receptor beta chains from one sample sequenced in a study of T cells in Graves' hyperthyroidism and ophthalmopathy. RNA transcripts yielded amplified TCR beta CDR3 regions. A set of HTBI primers served as the primers for a first-round RT-PCR of the TCR CDR3. MiXCR, applied by TCRdb to the multiplex PCR reads, yields one record per CDR3 protein. The sample shows around 500,000 distinct CDR3 sequences, 13% to 15% of them seen only once. Sample: blood. The source of these receptors is a woman between 18 and 29 years old with Graves' hyperthyroidism.

The chain is built from TRBV4-2 and TRBJ1-2; D uncertain. CDR3 length: 14 residues. V dropped 0 bases and J dropped 5 bases, with 10 bases sitting between them. Germline loops: CDR1 LGHNA, CDR2 YNFKEQ. CDR3 amino acids: CASSQEWLGYGYTF. For the CDR3, the DNA is TGTGCCAGCAGCCAAGAATGGTTGGGATATGGCTACACCTTC.

This clonotype came up many times. CDR3 bases: TGTGCCAGCAGTGAAGCGCTTGGGGGGGGCCAAGAGACCCAGTACTTC. As protein: CASSEALGGGQETQYF. The chain carries TRBV2 and TRBJ2-5; TRBD2 matches at 7 bases. The CDR3 is 16 amino acids. The ends lost 0 bases at V and 1 base at J; junction bases unmatched: 5. Germline V gene lookup returns CDR1 SNHLY and CDR2 FYNNEI.

This clonotype was seen many times. The V gene is TRBV30, the J gene TRBJ1-1, with TRBD1 matching 7 bases. The CDR3 runs to 16 residues. Germline-derived CDR1 and CDR2 are GTSNPN and SVGIG (reference sequence). The ends lost 0 bases at V and 1 base at J; junction bases unmatched: 8. CDR3 bases: TGTGCCTGGAGTGTATTTTTCGGGACAGCGAACACTGAAGCTTTCTTT. This translates into CAWSVFFGTANTEAFF. Combining the CDR3 with reference TRBV30 and TRBJ1-1 gives the whole variable domain SQTIHQWPATLVQPVGSPLSLECTVEGTSNPNLYWYRQAAGRGLQLLFYSVGIGQISSEVPQNLSASRPQDRQFILSSKKLLLSDSGFYLCAWSVFFGTANTEAFFGQGTRLTVV.

In its sample, this clonotype was seen many times. The chain links TRBV19 to TRBJ2-7; 15 bases are shared with TRBD2. The CDR3 runs to 16 residues. CDR1 LNHDA and CDR2 SQIVND come from the germline V gene (reference sequence). The J segment lost 4 bases and the V segment lost 3 bases, leaving 4 bases of the junction unmatched. CDR3 in amino acids: CASSIRTSGRDYEQYF. In nucleotides, the CDR3 is TGTGCCAGTAGTATCCGGACTAGCGGGAGGGATTACGAGCAGTACTTC.

This clonotype was seen a few times. This chain links TRBV29-1 with TRBJ2-2; 7 bases fit TRBD2. V gave up 0 bases and J gave up 5 bases; unmatched junction bases: 3. Germline V lookup: CDR1 SQVTM, CDR2 ANQGSEA. The CDR3 extends over 14 amino acids. CDR3 region: CSVEEAGGTGELFF. The CDR3 DNA follows: TGCAGCGTTGAAGAGGCCGGGGGGACCGGGGAGCTGTTTTTT.

The V and J genes are TRBV20-1 and TRBJ2-5; a possible D gene is TRBD1 (5 bases). Looked up from germline, CDR1 is DFQATT and CDR2 is SNEGSKA (reference sequence). The CDR3 totals 11 residues. The CDR3 region has the DNA TGCAGCGCCTGGGGCGGAGAGACCCAGTACTTC. Its protein is CSAWGGETQYF.

The sample holds a few counts of this clonotype. The chain combines TRBV11-2 with TRBJ1-6, with D unclear. This CDR3 spans 13 amino acids. The germline V and J ends were trimmed by 6 bases and 8 bases, with 11 bases remaining between them. In germline, CDR1 is SGHAT, CDR2 FQNNGV. As DNA, the CDR3 is TGTGCCAGCAGTCCGAGCCCCGATTCACCCCTCCACTTT. This gives the protein CASSPSPDSPLHF.

The chain carries TRBV5-1 and TRBJ1-3, with D unclear. This CDR3 region has 14 residues. Trimming pared 2 bases from V and 2 bases from J, leaving 8 bases between. Per the germline V gene, CDR1 is SGHRS and CDR2 is YFSETQ. CDR3 sequence: CASSFSGTGNTIYF. CDR3 DNA sequence: TGCGCCAGCAGCTTCTCGGGGACTGGAAACACCATATATTTT. Full variable domain (remainder filled in from reference TRBV5-1 and TRBJ1-3): KAGVTQTPRYLIKTRGQQVTLSCSPISGHRSVSWYQQTPGQGLQFLFEYFSETQRNKGNFPGRFSGRQFSNSRSEMNVSTLELGDSALYLCASSFSGTGNTIYFGEGSWLTVV.

The chain has TRBV3-1 and TRBJ2-3; 8 bases fit TRBD2. The V and J ends lost 4 bases and 3 bases, in that order; junction bases with no gene match: 6. This CDR3 region has 15 residues. Germline V gene sequence: CDR1 LGHDT, CDR2 YNNKEL (reference sequence). The CDR3: CASSRSLAVTDTQYF. The CDR3 DNA reads TGTGCCAGCAGCCGATCACTAGCGGTGACAGATACGCAGTATTTT.

This clonotype was recorded at least ten times. The chain links TRBV6-1 to TRBJ1-1; no definite D call. CDR3 length: 13 residues. Deletions cut 2 bases from V and 2 bases from J, with 6 bases between. Germline CDR1 is MNHNS and CDR2 is SASEGT. The CDR3 coding sequence is TGTGCCAGCAGTGAAATCGGAAACACTGAAGCTTTCTTT. Its protein product is CASSEIGNTEAFF.

The chain recombines TRBV6-1 with TRBJ1-1; D might be TRBD1 (5 bases). Trimming shortened V by 6 bases and J by 4 bases, and 15 bases separated the two germline ends. This CDR3 contains 14 residues. Germline V lookup: CDR1 MNHNS, CDR2 SASEGT. As DNA, the CDR3 is TGTGCCAGCAGCCTCAGGGAAAGGGGCACTGAAGCTTTCTTT. Amino acids: CASSLRERGTEAFF.

In its sample, this clonotype was seen many times. The genes are TRBV12-3 or TRBV12-4 and TRBJ2-7, with 7 nucleotides matching TRBD2. CDR3 length: 14 residues. With 6 bases clipped from V and 1 base from J, the junction kept 6 bases outside the gene matches. The CDR3 is CASSRTGGSYEQYV. The DNA of the CDR3 is TGTGCCAGCAGCCGAACGGGAGGTTCCTACGAGCAGTACGTC.

There are many counts of this clonotype. The rearrangement links TRBV12-3 or TRBV12-4 to TRBJ2-1; D gene ambiguous. Trimming took off 3 bases at V and 4 bases at J, with 10 bases between the two ends. The CDR3 is 14 amino acids. In DNA form, the CDR3 reads TGTGCCAGCAGTTTTCTGCCGGCGTACAATGAGCAGTTCTTC. Translated, it gives CASSFLPAYNEQFF.

In this sample, this clonotype turned up many times. V and J are TRBV29-1 and TRBJ1-2; D remains ambiguous. V dropped 2 bases and J dropped 0 bases, with 10 bases sitting between them. The CDR3 is made up of 14 amino acids. The germline V gene has CDR1 SQVTM and CDR2 ANQGSEA. Here the CDR3 DNA reads TGCAGCGTTGAAAGACGGCTAGCTAACTATGGCTACACCTTC. Its translation: CSVERRLANYGYTF.